The clone carrying this T cell receptor (beta chain) appeared many times. No antigen is known for it. This sample stems from a study of CD8 T cells in ankylosing spondylitis. Germline V lookup: CDR1 KGHDR, CDR2 SFDVKD. CDR3 length: 15 residues. V lost 5 bases, J lost 2 bases, and 15 bases lay in between. TCRdb redid the calling of the 5' RACE reads with MiXCR, one entry per CDR3 protein. Of about 200,000 distinct CDR3 sequences detected, about 26% appear once; the ten largest clones hold 5% to 7.5%. Study-wide results and caveats: Some motif variants were previously reported in reactive arthritis synovial fluid and blood.

What was sequenced was blood, either unsorted or a sorted T cell fraction (not recorded which). The source of this sequence is a male donor with ankylosing spondylitis or in good health (not recorded which). The V call is TRBV24-1, the J call TRBJ2-7; D might be TRBD1 or TRBD2, each matching 6 bases. CDR3 region: CATSATEGGTYEQYF. In nucleotides, the CDR3 is TGTGCCACCAGTGCTACGGAGGGGGGTACCTACGAGCAGTACTTC.